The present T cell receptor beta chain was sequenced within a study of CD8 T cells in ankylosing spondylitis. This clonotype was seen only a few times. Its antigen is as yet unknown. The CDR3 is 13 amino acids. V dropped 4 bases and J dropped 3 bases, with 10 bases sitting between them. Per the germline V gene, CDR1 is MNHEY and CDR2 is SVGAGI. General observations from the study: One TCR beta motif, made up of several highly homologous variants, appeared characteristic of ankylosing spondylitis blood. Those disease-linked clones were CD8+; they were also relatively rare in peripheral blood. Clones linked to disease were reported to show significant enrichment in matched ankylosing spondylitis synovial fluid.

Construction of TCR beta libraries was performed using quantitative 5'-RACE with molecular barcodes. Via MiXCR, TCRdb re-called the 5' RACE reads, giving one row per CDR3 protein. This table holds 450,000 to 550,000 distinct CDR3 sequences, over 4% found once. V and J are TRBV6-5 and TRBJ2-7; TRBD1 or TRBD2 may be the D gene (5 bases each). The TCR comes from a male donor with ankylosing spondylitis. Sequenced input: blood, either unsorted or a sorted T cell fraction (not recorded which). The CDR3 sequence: CASSSGAVYEQYF. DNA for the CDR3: TGTGCCAGCAGTTCCGGGGCGGTCTACGAGCAGTACTTC.